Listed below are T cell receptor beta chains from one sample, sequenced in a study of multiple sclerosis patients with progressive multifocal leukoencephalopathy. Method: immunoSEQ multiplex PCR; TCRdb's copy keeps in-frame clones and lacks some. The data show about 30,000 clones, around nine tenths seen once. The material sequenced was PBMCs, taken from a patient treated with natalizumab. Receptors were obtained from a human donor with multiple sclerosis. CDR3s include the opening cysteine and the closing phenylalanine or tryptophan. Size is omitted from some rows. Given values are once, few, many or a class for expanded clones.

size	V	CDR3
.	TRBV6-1	CASSGPRGVLSQPQHF
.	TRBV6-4	CASSDRQGDSGLYGYTF
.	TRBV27	CASSPGSAYEQYF
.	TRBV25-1	CASTPRTGNRYTF
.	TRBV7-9	CASTQGWTNEKLFF
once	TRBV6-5	CASSPDTFSYEQYF
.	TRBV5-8	CASRTQGQPQHF
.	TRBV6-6	CASSYIPLGDTQYF
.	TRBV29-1	CSVDTSGSSTDTQYF
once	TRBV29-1	CSVEVGAGVGQPQHF
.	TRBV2	CASRTRQGHNEQFF
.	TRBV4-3	CASSQEGTGAHEQYF
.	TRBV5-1	CASSFRTGEAGELFF
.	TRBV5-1	CASSQLDGNTEAFF
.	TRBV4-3	CASSPQLQEQDRANTEAFF
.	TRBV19	CASRRNGQGDQPQHF
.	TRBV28	CASSFGYEQYF
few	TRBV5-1	CASSIRTVDTGELFF
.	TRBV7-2	CASSQGRDFFYEQYF
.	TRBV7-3	CASSLTGGLAETQYF
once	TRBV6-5	CASSYRTGDTQYF
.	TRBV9	CASSPSPGTGIGDTQYF
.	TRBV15	CATKWGYTGELFF
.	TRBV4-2	CASSQDAGVEETQYF
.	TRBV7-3	CASSSSSSGRATEQFF
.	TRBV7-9	CASSLMEGGYTF
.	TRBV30	CAWRGGTLGEKLFF
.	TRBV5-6	CASSLAGDDGYTF
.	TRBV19	CASSAGTSGNTIYF
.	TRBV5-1	CASSFKREGLNEQFF
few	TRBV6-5	CASGRGYEQYF
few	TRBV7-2	CASSKTGPTNEKLFF
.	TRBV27	CASSSNTGFLNTEAFF
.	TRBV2	CASLPERGNQPQHF
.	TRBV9	CASSVASGTDTQYF
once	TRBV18	CASSPDRADQPQHF
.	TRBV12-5	CASGPPGTGVGSGANVLTF
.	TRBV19	CASSVRDSRSSYEQYF
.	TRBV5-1	CASSLVPSTCYNEQFF
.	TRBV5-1	CASSRDGTNEKLFF
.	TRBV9	CASSGRAGGSSTDTQYF
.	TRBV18	CASSPYRTGDSNQPQHF
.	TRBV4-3	CASSQEGLAGVGTDTQYF
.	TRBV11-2	CASSLGTHSGANVLTF
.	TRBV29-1	CSVTGTGAPGNTIYF
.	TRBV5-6	CASSWPGGQVMNTEAFF
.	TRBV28	CASSYRDGYTF